These T cell receptor beta chains were read from a single sample in a study of blood T cell repertoires in COVID-19. Repertoires were generated with immunoSEQ multiplex PCR, while TCRdb's copy carries only in-frame clones and drops some. The sample yields 400,000 or so clones, roughly 89% seen once. The sample consisted of peripheral blood. These receptors were obtained from a man between 18 and 29 years old with COVID-19, enrolled during active disease. Both conserved end residues are part of each CDR3. A D gene is named only where the DNA matches it firmly. Some rows mark clone size as missing; the rest say once, few, many or name a class of expanded clone.

J | size | D | V | CDR3 | DNA
TRBJ1-4 | once | - | TRBV25-1 | CASSESLAVTEKLFF | TGTGCCAGCAGTGAATCTCTTGCAGTAACTGAAAAACTGTTTTTT
TRBJ2-1 | - | - | TRBV19 | CASSIGTRTTNNEQFF | TGTGCCAGTAGTATCGGTACTAGAACGACTAACAATGAGCAGTTCTTC
TRBJ2-1 | - | - | TRBV20-1 | CSARRQGEQFF | TGCAGTGCTAGAAGGCAGGGTGAGCAGTTCTTC
TRBJ2-4 | - | - | TRBV11-2 | CASSLAKRGGKNIQYF | TGTGCCAGCAGTCTTGCAAAAAGGGGTGGCAAAAACATTCAGTACTTC
TRBJ2-5 | - | - | TRBV11-3 | CASSTPAYQETQYF | TGTGCCAGCAGCACACCAGCGTACCAAGAGACCCAGTACTTC
TRBJ2-7 | - | - | TRBV28 | CASSLETSPREQYF | TGTGCCAGCAGTTTAGAGACTAGTCCTAGAGAGCAGTACTTC
TRBJ2-7 | - | TRBD1 | TRBV7-9 | CASSRSGTGVYEQYF | TGTGCCAGCAGCCGTTCCGGGACAGGGGTCTACGAGCAGTACTTC
TRBJ1-1 | - | TRBD1 | TRBV5-1 | CASSRERQGVTEAFF | TGCGCCAGCAGCCGCGAAAGACAGGGGGTCACTGAAGCTTTCTTT
TRBJ2-7 | - | TRBD2 | TRBV2 | CASNSGSSYEQYF | TGTGCCAGCAACAGCGGGAGCTCCTACGAGCAGTACTTC
TRBJ1-1 | - | TRBD1 | TRBV30 | CAWSPLTGADAEAFF | TGTGCCTGGAGTCCTCTGACAGGGGCCGATGCTGAAGCTTTCTTT
TRBJ1-5 | - | - | TRBV18 | CASSPQGSNQPQHF | TGTGCCAGCTCACCCCAGGGAAGCAATCAGCCCCAGCATTTT
TRBJ2-2 | once | TRBD2 | TRBV11-3 | CASSPELAGVAGELFF | TGTGCCAGCAGCCCTGAGCTAGCGGGGGTCGCCGGGGAGCTGTTTTTT
TRBJ1-6 | - | TRBD1 | TRBV28 | CASSFSRGQSPLHF | TGTGCCAGCAGTTTCAGTAGGGGGCAGTCACCCCTCCACTTT
TRBJ2-3 | - | TRBD2 | TRBV15 | CATSPGVAGEDTQYF | TGTGCCACCAGCCCCGGGGTAGCGGGTGAAGATACGCAGTATTTT
TRBJ1-5 | - | - | TRBV19 | CASSMGTTHQPQHF | TGTGCCAGTAGTATGGGGACAACGCATCAGCCCCAGCATTTT
TRBJ1-5 | once | TRBD1 | TRBV19 | CASSKTGMNQPQHF | TGTGCCAGTAGCAAGACAGGGATGAATCAGCCCCAGCATTTT
TRBJ1-5 | few | TRBD1 | TRBV4-1 | CASSQDGDRGLQPQHF | TGCGCCAGCAGCCAAGATGGGGACAGGGGGCTTCAGCCCCAGCATTTT
TRBJ1-1 | - | - | TRBV9 | CASSADFGYMNTEAFF | TGTGCCAGCAGCGCGGACTTCGGATACATGAACACTGAAGCTTTCTTT
TRBJ1-2 | - | - | TRBV5-3 | CARSFKGESYGYTF | TGTGCCAGAAGCTTTAAGGGGGAGAGCTATGGCTACACCTTC
TRBJ2-1 | - | TRBD1 | TRBV18 | CASSPRGDRDNEQFF | TGTGCCAGCTCACCACGCGGGGACAGGGACAATGAGCAGTTCTTC
TRBJ1-5 | - | - | TRBV14 | CASSQDCEGGADSNQPQHF | TGTGCCAGCAGCCAAGATTGTGAAGGGGGGGCTGATAGCAATCAGCCCCAGCATTTT
TRBJ2-1 | - | TRBD2 | TRBV11-2 | CASSLAILASSYNEQFF | TGTGCCAGCAGCTTAGCCATACTAGCGAGCTCCTACAATGAGCAGTTCTTC
TRBJ1-2 | - | - | TRBV5-6 | CASRQKGGNHGYTF | TGTGCCAGCAGGCAAAAGGGAGGGAACCATGGCTACACCTTC
TRBJ1-6 | - | TRBD1 | TRBV7-2 | CASSSKTGTNSPLHF | TGTGCCAGCAGCTCAAAGACAGGGACTAATTCACCCCTCCACTTT